Presented here are 21 T cell receptor beta chains from one specimen sequenced in a study of blood T cell repertoires in COVID-19. Only in-frame clones appear in the TCRdb table, and some are missing; sequencing was by immunoSEQ multiplex PCR. This sample carries 400,000 to 450,000 clones, approximately 90% of them seen once, and the ten largest clones take around 12%. Sequenced sample: peripheral blood. All receptors come from a woman aged 45-65 years with COVID-19, enrolled during active disease.

The rearrangement joins TRBV19 to TRBJ1-5, with TRBD1 as a possible D gene (5 bases). Germline CDR1 is LNHDA and CDR2 is SQIVND (reference sequence). V lost 9 bases and J 2 bases, leaving 14 bases between the germline ends. The CDR3 spans 14 residues. The CDR3 nucleotides are TGTGCCAGCGAGGGAGGAGGGGGCAATCAGCCCCAGCATTTT. Protein: CASEGGGGNQPQHF.

This sequence joins TRBV30 and TRBJ1-2, with D unclear. Germline-derived CDR1 and CDR2 are GTSNPN and SVGIG (reference sequence). Trimming took 0 bases from V and 0 from J, leaving 11 bases between them. The CDR3 covers 15 residues. DNA of the CDR3: TGTGCCTGGAGTGTACGCCGGGGAGCTAACTATGGCTACACCTTC. It specifies CAWSVRRGANYGYTF. The whole variable domain, remainder taken from reference TRBV30 and TRBJ1-2, is SQTIHQWPATLVQPVGSPLSLECTVEGTSNPNLYWYRQAAGRGLQLLFYSVGIGQISSEVPQNLSASRPQDRQFILSSKKLLLSDSGFYLCAWSVRRGANYGYTFGSGTRLTVV.

This chain connects TRBV25-1 to TRBJ2-1; 11 bases are shared with TRBD1. Trimming cost V 10 bases and J 3 bases; bases outside gene matches: 2. Per the germline V gene, CDR1 is MGHDK and CDR2 is SYGVNS. CDR3 length equals 13 residues. The CDR3 region has the DNA TGTGCCATCGGGACAGGGGGCTACAATGAGCAGTTCTTC. It translates to CAIGTGGYNEQFF.

The chain employs TRBV12-3 or TRBV12-4 and TRBJ1-1, with TRBD1 identical over 9 bases. The CDR3 loop spans 13 amino acids. J was trimmed by 5 bases and V by 3 bases; bases with no gene match: 1. CDR3 in DNA: TGTGCCAGCAGTTTTGGGACAGGGACTGAAGCTTTCTTT. It codes for CASSFGTGTEAFF.

V usage is TRBV2 and J usage is TRBJ1-1; no firm D call. The CDR3 loop spans 13 amino acids. V was cut by 7 bases and J by 0 bases, with 9 bases left in between. Germline V gives CDR1 SNHLY, CDR2 FYNNEI. The CDR3 sequence is CASKFSVNTEAFF. CDR3 DNA: TGTGCCAGCAAATTCAGCGTGAACACTGAAGCTTTCTTT. The full variable domain, its missing parts supplied by reference TRBV2 and TRBJ1-1, is EPEVTQTPSHQVTQMGQEVILRCVPISNHLYFYWYRQILGQKVEFLVSFYNNEISEKSEIFDDQFSVERPDGSNFTLKIRSTKLEDSAMYFCASKFSVNTEAFFGQGTRLTVV.

V usage is TRBV28 and J usage is TRBJ2-7; D may be TRBD1 (5 bases). This CDR3 region has 12 residues. From germline, CDR1 is MDHEN and CDR2 SYDVKM. Trimming shortened V by 8 bases and J by 6 bases, and 14 bases separated the two germline ends. The CDR3 sequence: CASPDPTGEQYF. The DNA of the CDR3 is TGTGCCAGCCCGGACCCTACAGGCGAGCAGTACTTC.

The chain is built from TRBV28 and TRBJ1-2, with unresolved D. Trimming shortened V by 3 bases and J by 4 bases, and 12 bases separated the two germline ends. Per germline, CDR1 MDHEN and CDR2 SYDVKM. The CDR3 is 14 residues long. CDR3 amino acids: CASSLARGVYGYTF. The CDR3 DNA sequence: TGTGCCAGCAGTTTGGCCCGGGGTGTCTATGGCTACACCTTC.

This clone was observed once. The chain combines TRBV6-5 with TRBJ1-1; TRBD1 aligns across 8 bases. Losses at the gene ends were 2 bases for V and 6 bases for J; bases not matched to a gene: 5. The CDR3 is 14 residues long. The germline CDR1 and CDR2 sequences are MNHEY and SVGAGI. The CDR3 loop is CASSYTGGRAEAFF. CDR3 bases: TGTGCCAGCAGTTACACAGGGGGTCGGGCTGAAGCTTTCTTT.

This clone was found once. V and J are TRBV28 and TRBJ2-6; D remains ambiguous. The CDR3 has 13 residues. Germline V gene lookup returns CDR1 MDHEN and CDR2 SYDVKM. V lost 8 bases and J 4 bases, leaving 9 bases between the germline ends. In DNA form, the CDR3 reads TGTGCCAGCGGGCCTGGGGGGGCCAACGTCCTGACTTTC. Translated: CASGPGGANVLTF.

The chain links TRBV20-1 to TRBJ1-5; no definite D call. From germline, CDR1 is DFQATT and CDR2 SNEGSKA (reference sequence). With 3 bases removed from V and 3 bases from J, the gap between germline ends came to 12 bases. CDR3 length equals 14 residues. The CDR3 sequence: CSASPRQTNQPQHF. The CDR3 DNA sequence: TGCAGTGCTAGTCCGAGGCAAACCAATCAGCCCCAGCATTTT.

The CDR3 bases are TGTGCCAGCAGCTTAGCGGGGGCGGGGGGCCGCACAGATACGCAGTATTTT. As protein: CASSLAGAGGRTDTQYF. J is TRBJ2-3 and V is TRBV7-2; 8 nucleotides agree with TRBD2. V was clipped by 0 bases and J by 1 base; unmatched bases: 6. There are 17 residues in the CDR3. Germline-derived CDR1 and CDR2 are SGHTA and FQGNSA.

This chain joins TRBV11-2 and TRBJ1-5; D call uncertain. CDR3 length: 15 residues. Germline-derived CDR1 and CDR2 are SGHAT and FQNNGV. Trimming pared 5 bases from V and 7 bases from J, leaving 18 bases between. In DNA form, the CDR3 reads TGTGCCAGCAGCCAGTTCATGGGCACCGGACAGCCCCAGCATTTT. This encodes CASSQFMGTGQPQHF.

The genes are TRBV19 and TRBJ2-2; tentative D call: TRBD2 (6 bases). Germline CDR1 is LNHDA and CDR2 is SQIVND (reference sequence). This CDR3 has 15 residues. V dropped 5 bases and J dropped 3 bases, with 13 bases sitting between them. DNA of the CDR3: TGTGCCAGTAGTCGACTAGTAGGGGACACCGGGGAGCTGTTTTTT. Its protein product is CASSRLVGDTGELFF.

This clone has more than one count but fewer than ten. The rearrangement joins TRBV5-6 to TRBJ1-2, with D uncertain. Germline V gene data show CDR1 as SGHDT and CDR2 as YYEEEE. This CDR3 spans 12 amino acids. Trimming left V 0 bases short and J 6 bases short, with 6 bases between. This CDR3 reads CASSLGIDGYTF. The CDR3 DNA reads as TGTGCCAGCAGCTTGGGTATCGATGGCTACACCTTC.

The rearrangement joins TRBV6-5 to TRBJ2-2; D might be TRBD2 (5 bases). The CDR3 has 16 amino acids. Deletions cut 0 bases from V and 4 bases from J, with 12 bases between. Germline lookup yields CDR1 MNHEY and CDR2 SVGAGI. CDR3 nucleotide sequence: TGTGCCAGCAGTTACTCCGGGCTCCGGGGCACCGGGGAGCTGTTTTTT. This gives the protein CASSYSGLRGTGELFF.

V usage is TRBV20-1 and J usage is TRBJ1-3; no clear D gene. The CDR3 is 14 amino acids. V lost 3 bases and J lost 0, with 9 bases in between. CDR1 and CDR2 from the germline V gene are DFQATT and SNEGSKA (reference sequence). The CDR3 here is CSASLSGSGNTIYF. Written as DNA, the CDR3 is TGCAGTGCTAGTCTATCCGGCTCTGGAAACACCATATATTTT.

This rearrangement joins TRBV24-1 to TRBJ2-2, with D hard to call. With 7 bases removed from V and 7 bases from J, the gap between germline ends came to 12 bases. This CDR3 contains 13 residues. In germline, CDR1 is KGHDR, CDR2 SFDVKD. The CDR3, as DNA: TGTGCCACCAGCGCCTCTCGGGTCGGGGAGCTGTTTTTT. As protein: CATSASRVGELFF.

This clone has a single count. J is TRBJ2-1 and V is TRBV5-4; 9 nucleotides line up with TRBD2. Trimming at V came to 1 base and at J to 2 bases, leaving 4 bases not matched to a gene. The CDR3 length is 16 residues. The germline V gene has CDR1 SGHNT and CDR2 YYREEE (reference sequence). The CDR3 nucleotides read TGTGCCAGCAGCTTGAGCAGCGGGGGGACCTACAATGAGCAGTTCTTC. As protein: CASSLSSGGTYNEQFF.

Here the CDR3 reads CASSSRGTYNEQFF. DNA for the CDR3: TGTGCCAGTAGTAGCCGGGGGACCTACAATGAGCAGTTCTTC. The gene calls are TRBV19 and TRBJ2-1; perhaps TRBD2 as D (6 bases). V dropped 4 bases and J dropped 2 bases, with 9 bases sitting between them. Germline V CDR1 and CDR2: LNHDA, SQIVND (reference sequence). The CDR3 is made up of 14 amino acids.

The chain links TRBV2 to TRBJ2-7; D is possibly TRBD2 (7 bases). V was cut by 6 bases and J by 3 bases, with 24 bases left in between. The germline V gene has CDR1 SNHLY and CDR2 FYNNEI. The CDR3 covers 17 residues. Here the CDR3 reads CASSPLEGGQGIYEQYF. The CDR3, as DNA: TGTGCCAGCAGCCCCTTGGAGGGGGGGCAGGGGATCTACGAGCAGTACTTC.

The gene calls are TRBV3-1 (or the pseudogene TRBV3-2) and TRBJ2-7; 8 bases agree with TRBD1. This CDR3 contains 16 residues. The germline CDR1 and CDR2 sequences are LGHDT and YNNKEL (reference sequence). Unmatched junction bases numbered 14, after V lost 1 base and J lost 9 bases. The CDR3 sequence: CASSQGAPAGGAGQYF. The CDR3 DNA follows: TGTGCCAGCAGCCAAGGGGCTCCTGCAGGGGGCGCCGGGCAGTACTTC.